This entry concerns a single TCR beta chain. The antigen remains unidentified. Germline V gene sequence: CDR1 MDHEN, CDR2 SYDVKM. V gave up 9 bases and J gave up 0 bases, with 15 bases separating them. The CDR3 is 16 residues long. Donation came from healthy HIV-negative adults that had no recent acute infections or vaccinations. The sample originates from a study of shared clonotypes between healthy human individuals. Using immunoSEQ multiplex PCR, the repertoire was profiled, and TCRdb retains in-frame clones only, with some absent. The data show approximately 2.5 million clones, roughly 92% seen once. Study-wide points: A handful of donors shared approximately 5% of their naive CD4 clonotypes.

Sequenced sample: naive CD4+ T cells sorted from blood. Subset specified: CD45RA+ positively selected. This chain uses TRBV28 with TRBJ2-6, with D possibly matching TRBD1 (6 bases). The origin of this receptor is a man in his late teens or twenties in good health. The CDR3 coding sequence is TGTGCCAGTCGACAGGCTGGAAGCTCTGGGGCCAACGTCCTGACTTTC. This codes for CASRQAGSSGANVLTF.